A single sample gave rise to the 3 T cell receptor beta chains below, sequenced in a study of T cells in Graves' hyperthyroidism and ophthalmopathy. RNA transcripts yielded amplified TCR beta CDR3 regions. Researchers ran a first-round RT-PCR on the TCR CDR3 using the HTBI primer set. TCRdb fed the multiplex PCR reads into MiXCR, producing one record per CDR3 protein. The table lists hundreds of thousands of distinct CDR3 sequences, 30% to 40% of them singletons. The sample was blood. Receptor source: a woman between 40 and 55 years old with Graves' hyperthyroidism.

In its sample, this clonotype was seen many times. The rearrangement joins TRBV4-3 to TRBJ1-1; D gene uncertain. Per germline, CDR1 LGHNA and CDR2 YSLEER. This CDR3 has 15 amino acids. V was shortened by 4 bases and J by 4 bases, with 16 bases between the two germline ends. CDR3 in DNA: TGCGCCAGCAGCCCTCCAGTCCTCCGTTGCACTGAAGCTTTCTTT. This gives the protein CASSPPVLRCTEAFF.

The table lists this clonotype with many counts. The chain employs TRBV15 and TRBJ2-7; 7 positions agree with TRBD1. V was pared by 8 bases and J by 5 bases, with 9 bases of the junction left unmatched. Germline CDR1 LNHNV, CDR2 YYDKDF (reference sequence). The CDR3 runs to 13 residues. CDR3 protein: CATVGTAPHEQYF. The CDR3 DNA follows: TGTGCCACCGTCGGGACAGCTCCGCACGAGCAGTACTTC.

This clonotype was counted ten times or more. Here the CDR3 reads CAIRGTGDNTEAFF. CDR3 nucleotides: TGTGCCATCAGGGGGACAGGCGACAACACTGAAGCTTTCTTT. The V gene is TRBV10-3, the J gene TRBJ1-1, with TRBD1 matching over 8 bases. This CDR3 region has 14 residues. V was pared by 6 bases and J by 2 bases, with 5 bases of the junction left unmatched. Per the germline V gene, CDR1 is ENHRY and CDR2 is SYGVKD.